The clone carrying this TCR beta chain was seen repeatedly, ten times or more. Its antigen is unidentified. The CDR3 sequence is 13 residues long. The V gene's germline CDR1 is SNHLY and CDR2 FYNNEI. V was clipped by 9 bases and J by 2 bases, with 11 bases between them. HTBI primers from iRepertoire and Arm-PCR of CDR3 regions yielded the TCR beta libraries. TCRdb re-derived calls from the multiplex PCR reads in MiXCR, one entry per CDR3 protein. The sample has over 500,000 distinct CDR3 sequences, roughly 15% seen once; the top ten hold around 18%. The entry originates in a study of regulatory T cells in long-lasting Graves disease. Study summary: For under 3 months, newly diagnosed Graves' patients had been taking antithyroid drugs.

Time point defined: newly diagnosed GD, antithyroid drugs for less than 3 months. RNA extracted from PBMCs served as the sequencing template. Graves' disease diagnosis relied on American Thyroid Association guidelines. Findings and limits, study-wide: There were preferences for TRBV28, TRBJ1-2 and TRBJ2-5 in persistent disease.

These same data were also listed under a study on T cells in Graves' hyperthyroidism and ophthalmopathy. From that paper: Newly diagnosed patients aged 18 to 65 had hyperthyroidism of under 2 months' duration.

The sequences come from peripheral blood mononuclear cells (PBMCs), collected at new diagnosis, from a patient treated with antithyroid drugs. This TCR was sampled from a woman aged 30 to 39 with Graves disease. This sequence joins TRBV2 and TRBJ1-3; D might be TRBD1 (6 bases). CDR3 nucleotide sequence: TGTGCCAGTCAACAGGGAGCTGGAAACACCATATATTTT. The encoded protein is CASQQGAGNTIYF.